Each of the 9 T cell receptor beta chains below was sequenced from the same sample in a study of T cells after yellow fever vaccination. Using its own MiXCR run on the 5' RACE reads, TCRdb lists one record per CDR3 protein. The table records 620,000 or so distinct CDR3 sequences, around 12% of them present only once. The specimen was PBMCs, collected on the day of the yellow fever booster vaccination. The receptor set was obtained from a man aged 25-45 years who received the YFV17D yellow fever vaccine.

J is TRBJ2-1 and V is TRBV7-3; 9 positions agree with TRBD2. The CDR3 runs 14 residues. The germline CDR1 and CDR2 sequences are SGHTA and FQGTGA. V was clipped by 5 bases and J by 9 bases; unmatched bases: 8. The CDR3 DNA sequence: TGTGCCAGCAGCCCGACGCGGGAGGGCCGTGAGCAGTTCTTC. Protein sequence: CASSPTREGREQFF.

J is TRBJ1-1 and V is TRBV18; D uncertain. The CDR3 totals 14 residues. The germline V and J ends were trimmed by 0 bases and 6 bases, with 11 bases remaining between them. Germline CDR1 and CDR2: KGHSH and LQKENI. CDR3 protein: CASSPPTLGAEAFF. The CDR3 DNA is TGTGCCAGCTCACCACCGACGTTGGGAGCTGAAGCTTTCTTT.

The gene calls are TRBV5-1 and TRBJ2-5; a possible D gene is TRBD2 (6 bases). V lost 3 bases to trimming and J lost 2 bases, with 14 bases between them. Germline assignment: CDR1 SGHRS and CDR2 YFSETQ. This CDR3 comprises 15 residues. The CDR3 DNA follows: TGCGCCAGCAGCTCCCTTCGGGGGTTGCAAGAGACCCAGTACTTC. As protein: CASSSLRGLQETQYF.

This clonotype was observed many times. V is TRBV27 and J is TRBJ2-7; 7 nucleotides match TRBD2. CDR1 and CDR2 from the germline V gene are MNHEY and SMNVEV (reference sequence). The J segment lost 1 base and the V segment lost 8 bases, leaving 11 bases of the junction unmatched. CDR3 length equals 15 residues. In nucleotides, the CDR3 is TGTGCCAGCGGTAATCCTAGCGGCGGGTCCTACGAGCAGTACTTC. Amino acid sequence: CASGNPSGGSYEQYF.

This clonotype was picked up a small number of times. The chain carries TRBV5-6 and TRBJ2-7; D is unresolved. The germline CDR1 and CDR2 sequences are SGHDT and YYEEEE. Trimming shortened V by 0 bases and J by 2 bases, and 6 bases separated the two germline ends. CDR3 length equals 13 residues. CDR3 in amino acids: CASSLVSTYEQYF. The CDR3 coding sequence is TGTGCCAGCAGCTTGGTATCTACCTACGAGCAGTACTTC.

This clonotype was observed a handful of times. The chain joins TRBV4-3 to TRBJ2-7; TRBD1 is a possible D gene (6 bases). Germline loops: CDR1 LGHNA, CDR2 YSLEER. V dropped 2 bases and J dropped 3 bases, with 14 bases sitting between them. The CDR3 has 15 residues. CDR3 protein: CASSQQKDSFYEQYF. CDR3 in DNA: TGCGCCAGCAGCCAACAAAAGGACAGTTTCTACGAGCAGTACTTC.

The J gene is TRBJ2-6, the V gene TRBV15; D is uncertain. Germline lookup yields CDR1 LNHNV and CDR2 YYDKDF (reference sequence). This CDR3 contains 15 residues. V lost 3 bases and J 3 bases, leaving 9 bases between the germline ends. CDR3 sequence (DNA): TGTGCCACCAGCAGCGAGGCGTATGGGGCCAACGTCCTGACTTTC. Its translation: CATSSEAYGANVLTF.

The gene calls are TRBV5-1 and TRBJ1-2; D is ambiguous. V dropped 4 bases and J dropped 4 bases, with 20 bases sitting between them. The length of the CDR3 is 16 residues. CDR1 is SGHRS and CDR2 is YFSETQ in the germline V gene. The CDR3 loop is CASSPIGSRGSYGYTF. DNA of the CDR3: TGCGCCAGCAGCCCAATAGGGTCCCGGGGAAGCTATGGCTACACCTTC.

The chain carries TRBV25-1 and TRBJ2-1; 14 bases align to TRBD2. CDR1 MGHDK and CDR2 SYGVNS come from the germline V gene. Trimming took 5 bases from V and 4 from J; bases not matched to a gene: 4. The CDR3 totals 16 residues. The CDR3 DNA reads TGTGCCAGCAGTTTGACTAGCGGGGGGGCTTACAATGAGCAGTTCTTC. Translated, it gives CASSLTSGGAYNEQFF.